The 26 T cell receptor beta chains below all came from one sample that was sequenced in a study of blood T cell repertoires in COVID-19. Clones were read by immunoSEQ multiplex PCR, and TCRdb kept only the in-frame ones, dropping some. The data show around 200,000 clones, approximately 84% seen once. The sample was PBMCs or T cells enriched from blood (not recorded which). These receptors were obtained from a woman in her 30s who had recovered from COVID-19.

The genes are TRBV28 and TRBJ1-6; D remains ambiguous. The V gene lost 5 bases and the J gene lost 1 base, with 6 bases spanning the gap. The CDR3 runs to 14 residues. In germline, CDR1 is MDHEN, CDR2 SYDVKM. The CDR3 is CASSPHSYNSPLHF. The CDR3 nucleotides are TGTGCCAGCAGTCCCCATTCCTATAATTCACCCCTCCACTTT.

The chain combines TRBV5-1 with TRBJ2-7, with a tentative D call TRBD1 (6 bases). Trimming stripped 4 bases from V and 2 bases from J, with 16 bases between. The CDR3 sequence is 15 residues long. Germline V gene data show CDR1 as SGHRS and CDR2 as YFSETQ. CDR3 loop: CASSPTEGVPYEQYF. The CDR3 nucleotides read TGCGCCAGCAGCCCGACCGAGGGGGTGCCCTACGAGCAGTACTTC. Full variable domain (missing parts from reference TRBV5-1 and TRBJ2-7): KAGVTQTPRYLIKTRGQQVTLSCSPISGHRSVSWYQQTPGQGLQFLFEYFSETQRNKGNFPGRFSGRQFSNSRSEMNVSTLELGDSALYLCASSPTEGVPYEQYFGPGTRLTVT.

This chain uses TRBV18 with TRBJ2-5; TRBD1 agrees at 7 bases. Trimming took 2 bases from V and 0 from J; bases not matched to a gene: 0. Germline CDR1 is KGHSH and CDR2 is LQKENI. This CDR3 region has 14 residues. Written as DNA, the CDR3 is TGTGCCAGCTCACCAGGGACAGACCAAGAGACCCAGTACTTC. Translation gives CASSPGTDQETQYF.

The chain links TRBV6-6 to TRBJ2-7; D not certain. CDR1 and CDR2 (germline): MNHNY, SVGAGI (reference sequence). Trimming stripped 8 bases from V and 2 bases from J, with 13 bases between. The CDR3 spans 13 residues. The CDR3 is CASRVRPPYEQYF. In DNA, the CDR3 is TGTGCCAGCCGGGTGAGGCCCCCCTACGAGCAGTACTTC.

The chain links TRBV19 to TRBJ1-5; no clear D. Germline CDR1 is LNHDA and CDR2 is SQIVND (reference sequence). The ends were cut back, 0 bases at V and 2 bases at J, with 8 bases in the middle. The CDR3 spans 15 residues. The chain's CDR3 is CASSIEGTGNQPQHF. As DNA, the CDR3 is TGTGCCAGTAGTATAGAGGGTACAGGCAATCAGCCCCAGCATTTT.

The gene calls are TRBV3-1 (or the pseudogene TRBV3-2) and TRBJ2-3; no clear D gene. The germline V gene has CDR1 LGHDT and CDR2 YNNKEL (reference sequence). Trimming took 3 bases from V and 0 from J, leaving 10 bases between them. The CDR3 is 15 amino acids. DNA for the CDR3: TGTGCCAGCAGCCACAGGATAACTAGCACAGATACGCAGTATTTT. Protein sequence: CASSHRITSTDTQYF.

This chain links TRBV20-1 with TRBJ2-7; the D gene is possibly TRBD2 (6 bases). Germline V gene lookup returns CDR1 DFQATT and CDR2 SNEGSKA (reference sequence). Trimming removed 7 bases from V and 2 bases from J, with 9 bases in between. The CDR3 is 11 residues long. The CDR3 here is CSVQRAYEQYF. CDR3 nucleotide sequence: TGCAGTGTTCAGCGGGCCTACGAGCAGTACTTC.

CDR3 sequence reads: CASSFGGNQPQHF. In DNA, the CDR3 is TGTGCCAGCAGCTTTGGAGGCAATCAGCCCCAGCATTTT. V and J are TRBV7-9 and TRBJ1-5; D not certain. Trimming removed 3 bases at V and 2 bases at J, with 5 bases between. The germline CDR1 and CDR2 sequences are SEHNR and FQNEAQ (reference sequence). This CDR3 has 13 residues.

The chain combines TRBV30 with TRBJ2-2; possible D gene TRBD1, 6 bases. This CDR3 region has 13 residues. CDR1 and CDR2 (germline): GTSNPN, SVGIG (reference sequence). Deletions cut 3 bases from V and 5 bases from J, with 10 bases between. CDR3 nucleotides: TGTGCCTGGAGGATGCAGGGGACCGGGGAGCTGTTTTTT. It yields the protein CAWRMQGTGELFF.

As regards this clone: One junction end disagrees with the germline gene, perhaps due to a read error. This chain connects TRBV5-8 to TRBJ1-2; 9 bases align to TRBD1. There are 12 residues in the CDR3. Germline CDR1 is SGHTS and CDR2 is YDEGEE. DNA for the CDR3: TGTGCCAGCAGCTTATCAGGACAGGGGCTCCTCTTC. Translated: CASSLSGQGLLF.

This clone was observed once. The chain carries TRBV9 and TRBJ2-2; 10 bases align to TRBD1. Germline loops: CDR1 SGDLS, CDR2 YYNGEE. The CDR3 has 15 amino acids. V lost 3 bases to trimming and J lost 3 bases; unmatched junction nucleotides: 2. DNA for the CDR3: TGTGCCAGCAGCGCCGGGACAGGGGACACCGGGGAGCTGTTTTTT. Its protein product is CASSAGTGDTGELFF. The full variable domain, in which reference TRBV9 and TRBJ2-2 provide the parts outside the CDR3, is DSGVTQTPKHLITATGQRVTLRCSPRSGDLSVYWYQQSLDQGLQFLIQYYNGEERAKGNILERFSAQQFPDLHSELNLSSLELGDSALYFCASSAGTGDTGELFFGEGSRLTVL.

J is TRBJ1-2 and V is TRBV4-1; 7 bases map to TRBD1. The CDR3 loop spans 17 amino acids. V trimming: 1 base; J trimming: 0 bases; junction bases outside the gene matches: 8. The germline V gene has CDR1 MGHRA and CDR2 YSYEKL. DNA for the CDR3: TGCGCCAGCAGCCAAGTTTCGGTAGGACAGGCTAACTATGGCTACACCTTC. Protein product: CASSQVSVGQANYGYTF.

A few counts support this clone. V gene TRBV18 combines with J gene TRBJ1-1, with D possibly TRBD1 on 6 matching bases. V lost 4 bases and J lost 4, with 16 bases in between. The CDR3 runs 15 residues. Germline V gene sequence: CDR1 KGHSH, CDR2 LQKENI. CDR3 amino acids: CASSQQGKAGTEAFF. In DNA form, the CDR3 reads TGTGCCAGCTCACAACAGGGAAAGGCCGGCACTGAAGCTTTCTTT.

The J gene is TRBJ2-3, the V gene TRBV6-1; D perhaps matches TRBD2 (7 bases). The germline CDR1 and CDR2 sequences are MNHNS and SASEGT. Trimming took 2 bases from V and 4 from J, leaving 13 bases between them. This CDR3 has 15 amino acids. CDR3 region: CASSERGGAPDTQYF. DNA for the CDR3: TGTGCCAGCAGTGAAAGGGGGGGGGCCCCAGATACGCAGTATTTT.

The chain recombines TRBV5-8 with TRBJ1-4; a possible D gene is TRBD1 (6 bases). Trimming removed 4 bases at V and 6 bases at J, with 16 bases between. The CDR3 has 15 amino acids. Germline CDR1 and CDR2: SGHTS and YDEGEE. The CDR3 spells CASSARGTGYEKLFF. The CDR3 nucleotides read TGTGCCAGCAGCGCGAGGGGGACGGGTTATGAAAAACTGTTTTTT.

V is TRBV15 and J is TRBJ1-5, with a weak D call TRBD1 (5 bases). The germline CDR1 and CDR2 sequences are LNHNV and YYDKDF (reference sequence). The CDR3 totals 13 residues. V was shortened by 5 bases and J by 4 bases, with 9 bases between the two germline ends. The DNA of the CDR3 is TGTGCCACCAGCCCGGGGGGGAATCAGCCCCAGCATTTT. Encoded protein: CATSPGGNQPQHF.

The chain is built from TRBV2 and TRBJ1-4, with a tentative D call TRBD1 (5 bases). From germline, CDR1 is SNHLY and CDR2 FYNNEI. Trimming removed 1 base from V and 6 bases from J, with 12 bases in between. The CDR3 extends over 15 amino acids. For the CDR3, the DNA is TGTGCCAGCAGTGAAGATTTCCGCAGGGATGAAAAACTGTTTTTT. This encodes CASSEDFRRDEKLFF. The full variable domain, its missing parts supplied by reference TRBV2 and TRBJ1-4, is EPEVTQTPSHQVTQMGQEVILRCVPISNHLYFYWYRQILGQKVEFLVSFYNNEISEKSEIFDDQFSVERPDGSNFTLKIRSTKLEDSAMYFCASSEDFRRDEKLFFGSGTQLSVL.

The genes are TRBV4-1 and TRBJ2-7, with TRBD1 as a possible D gene (6 bases). From germline, CDR1 is MGHRA and CDR2 YSYEKL. Trimming pared 3 bases from V and 3 bases from J, leaving 15 bases between. The CDR3 extends over 15 amino acids. The CDR3: CASSQGAGMIYEQYF. CDR3 nucleotides: TGCGCCAGCAGCCAGGGGGCGGGTATGATCTACGAGCAGTACTTC.

This clone was detected once. This sequence joins TRBV19 and TRBJ1-2; 10 bases fit TRBD1. The length of the CDR3 is 13 residues. Germline trimming cut 9 bases from V and 7 bases from J; bases unmatched to any gene: 8. The germline gives CDR1 LNHDA, CDR2 SQIVND (reference sequence). The DNA for the CDR3 is TGTGCCAGCTCTACGACAGGGGGCGTTGGCTACACCTTC. It yields the protein CASSTTGGVGYTF.

This clone was picked up a small number of times. V gene TRBV19 combines with J gene TRBJ2-3; TRBD2 is a possible D gene (5 bases). The germline CDR1 and CDR2 sequences are LNHDA and SQIVND (reference sequence). The CDR3 contains 16 residues. V was clipped by 3 bases and J by 0 bases, with 13 bases between them. CDR3 nucleotides: TGTGCCAGTAGTATCGGGCAAACTAGGAGCACAGATACGCAGTATTTT. Encoded protein: CASSIGQTRSTDTQYF.

This clone was recorded only once. The chain carries TRBV4-2 and TRBJ1-2; a weak D match, TRBD1 (6 bases). Germline V lookup: CDR1 LGHNA, CDR2 YNFKEQ. The CDR3 runs to 15 residues. Between the trimmed V and J ends, which lost 4 bases and 0 bases, there was a span of 12 bases. CDR3 amino acids: CASSPAGETNYGYTF. The DNA of the CDR3 is TGTGCCAGCAGCCCGGCAGGGGAGACTAACTATGGCTACACCTTC.

This sequence joins TRBV6-2 or TRBV6-3 and TRBJ1-5; no clear D. Germline-derived CDR1 and CDR2 are MNHEY and SVGEGT. Trimming removed 10 bases at V and 0 bases at J, with 13 bases between. The CDR3 totals 14 residues. The CDR3 reads CATRPYSSNQPQHF. The CDR3 DNA is TGTGCCACCCGCCCTTACAGTAGCAATCAGCCCCAGCATTTT.

The V call is TRBV5-1, the J call TRBJ2-1; 7 bases map to TRBD1. CDR3 size: 17 residues. The V and J ends lost 0 bases and 9 bases, in that order; junction bases with no gene match: 15. Germline CDR1 reads SGHRS; CDR2 reads YFSETQ. CDR3 in DNA: TGCGCCAGCAGCTTGGACAGGGGATTACCCCCCACAATTGAGCAGTTCTTC. Encoded protein: CASSLDRGLPPTIEQFF.

The rearrangement uses TRBV19 and TRBJ2-3; 7 bases agree with TRBD2. V was clipped by 6 bases and J by 6 bases; unmatched bases: 3. Germline V gene sequence: CDR1 LNHDA, CDR2 SQIVND (reference sequence). The CDR3 has 12 residues. This CDR3 reads CASSGRLDTQYF. The CDR3 nucleotides are TGTGCCAGTAGCGGGAGGCTTGATACGCAGTATTTT. The full variable domain, completed using reference TRBV19 and TRBJ2-3, is DGGITQSPKYLFRKEGQNVTLSCEQNLNHDAMYWYRQDPGQGLRLIYYSQIVNDFQKGDIAEGYSVSREKKESFPLTVTSAQKNPTAFYLCASSGRLDTQYFGPGTRLTVL.

V is TRBV28 and J is TRBJ1-2; D gene uncertain. The germline V gene encodes CDR1 MDHEN and CDR2 SYDVKM. This CDR3 is built from 14 residues. With 1 base removed from V and 4 bases from J, the gap between germline ends came to 10 bases. The CDR3: CASSLSRPPYGYTF. As DNA, the CDR3 is TGTGCCAGCAGTTTATCCAGGCCGCCCTATGGCTACACCTTC.

V and J are TRBV28 and TRBJ1-2, with TRBD1 identical over 8 bases. The germline CDR1 and CDR2 sequences are MDHEN and SYDVKM. The CDR3 runs to 12 residues. V shed 3 bases, J shed 8 bases, and the junction held 2 bases outside the gene matches. CDR3 sequence (DNA): TGTGCCAGCAGTTTGACAGGGGTAGGCTACACCTTC. Its translation: CASSLTGVGYTF.